One and the same sample provided the 2 T cell receptor beta chains below, sequenced in a study of blood T cell repertoires in COVID-19. Measured with immunoSEQ multiplex PCR; TCRdb has only the in-frame clones, and not every one. The data contain about 210,000 clones, 92% of them singletons. The sequencing input was peripheral blood. The receptors were sampled from a young man with acute or convalescent COVID-19.

DNA for the CDR3: TGTGCCAGCAGCCGGGACAGGACGGAGACCCAGTACTTC. Translated, it gives CASSRDRTETQYF. The V call is TRBV6-5, the J call TRBJ2-5; 8 nucleotides line up with TRBD1. From germline, CDR1 is MNHEY and CDR2 SVGAGI. The CDR3 runs to 13 residues. The ends lost 6 bases at V and 5 bases at J; junction bases unmatched: 5.

CDR3 residues: CASALQSLYGYTF. In DNA, the CDR3 is TGTGCCAGCGCCCTACAGAGCCTTTATGGCTACACCTTC. The rearrangement joins TRBV12-3 or TRBV12-4 to TRBJ1-2; D unclear. The germline V and J ends were trimmed by 8 bases and 5 bases, with 15 bases remaining between them. The CDR3 is 13 residues long.